The 15 T cell receptor beta chains presented below share a single source sample, sequenced in a study of blood T cells in healthy people across ages. Together with a sample-barcoded 5' primer, a J-beta primer mix was included in a second PCR lasting roughly 7 to 11 cycles. TCRdb analysed the 5' RACE reads with MiXCR anew, one entry per CDR3 protein. The sample consists of approximately 1,000,000 distinct CDR3 sequences, around two fifths of them appearing once. The specimen was blood. The receptor set was obtained from a man aged 18-30 years in good health.

The V gene is TRBV2, the J gene TRBJ2-7; no clear D gene. Germline V gene sequence: CDR1 SNHLY, CDR2 FYNNEI. Trimming took off 10 bases at V and 5 bases at J, with 12 bases between the two ends. The CDR3 extends over 11 amino acids. CDR3 nucleotides: TGTGCCACCGGGCCCTTAGACGAGCAGTACTTC. Amino acid sequence: CATGPLDEQYF.

The CDR3 DNA follows: TGTGCCAGCAGTTACGACAGTTCCTACAATGAGCAGTTCTTC. Encoded protein: CASSYDSSYNEQFF. The V and J genes are TRBV6-5 and TRBJ2-1, with TRBD1 as a possible D gene (5 bases). Germline values: CDR1 MNHEY, CDR2 SVGAGI. This CDR3 is built from 14 residues. V lost 2 bases, J lost 1 base, and 6 bases lay in between.

The rearrangement joins TRBV10-3 to TRBJ2-7; weak D call: TRBD2 (5 bases). The CDR3 loop spans 11 amino acids. Per germline, CDR1 ENHRY and CDR2 SYGVKD. V lost 4 bases and J 6 bases, leaving 7 bases between the germline ends. The CDR3: CAISGRGEQYF. The CDR3 DNA sequence: TGTGCCATCAGTGGTCGGGGCGAGCAGTACTTC.

The table lists this clonotype with a few counts. The gene calls are TRBV14 and TRBJ1-6, with TRBD1 matching 9 bases. After removal of 4 bases from V and 7 bases from J, the junction contained 5 bases not matched to a gene. The CDR3 contains 15 residues. Germline V gene data show CDR1 as SGHDN and CDR2 as FVKESK. CDR3 sequence reads: CASSLLGTGNSPLHF. CDR3 bases: TGTGCCAGCAGCCTCCTTGGGACAGGGAATTCACCCCTCCACTTT.

This clonotype was seen a handful of times. This chain links TRBV10-3 with TRBJ2-1, with D possibly being TRBD2 (6 bases). The J call may be faulty, since TRBJ2-7 better matches the DNA end. The germline V gene encodes CDR1 ENHRY and CDR2 SYGVKD. The CDR3 has 15 residues. CDR3 DNA: TGTGCCATCAGTGCTCGGGACTTCAACTACAATGAGCAGTACTTC. This translates into CAISARDFNYNEQYF.

This clonotype was found a few times. The chain carries TRBV6-6 and TRBJ2-2; D might be TRBD1 (6 bases). V dropped 5 bases and J dropped 0 bases, with 13 bases sitting between them. CDR3 size: 16 residues. CDR1 and CDR2 (germline): MNHNY, SVGAGI (reference sequence). The CDR3 region is CASSTGTTTNTGELFF. The CDR3 DNA reads TGTGCCAGCAGTACTGGGACAACAACGAACACCGGGGAGCTGTTTTTT.

This clonotype was recorded a few times. CDR3 DNA: TGCGCCAGCAGCCGCCCCGGGTTACAGGGGGCAGACAATGAGCAGTTCTTC. Its protein product is CASSRPGLQGADNEQFF. V is TRBV4-1 and J is TRBJ2-1; 9 bases agree with TRBD1. Germline-derived CDR1 and CDR2 are MGHRA and YSYEKL. The junction had 12 bases not matched to a gene; V was cut back by 4 bases and J by 5 bases. This CDR3 region has 17 residues.

This clonotype has just a few counts. The J gene is TRBJ1-5, the V gene TRBV20-1, with D maybe TRBD1 (5 bases). CDR1 and CDR2 from the germline V gene are DFQATT and SNEGSKA (reference sequence). Deletions cut 3 bases from V and 4 bases from J, with 16 bases between. This CDR3 is 15 amino acids long. The CDR3 DNA reads TGCAGTGCTAGCGTACAGGCTAGCCTAAATCAGCCCCAGCATTTT. This translates into CSASVQASLNQPQHF.

This clonotype was counted at least ten times. This rearrangement joins TRBV27 to TRBJ2-3, with no clear D. Trimming shortened V by 8 bases and J by 4 bases, and 10 bases separated the two germline ends. The CDR3 totals 12 residues. Per germline, CDR1 MNHEY and CDR2 SMNVEV (reference sequence). The CDR3: CASFDPPDTQYF. The CDR3 bases are TGTGCCAGCTTCGACCCTCCAGATACGCAGTATTTT.

V usage is TRBV6-2 or TRBV6-3 and J usage is TRBJ2-1; weak D call: TRBD2 (5 bases). Per germline, CDR1 MNHEY and CDR2 SVGEGT. V dropped 4 bases and J dropped 9 bases, with 10 bases sitting between them. This CDR3 comprises 12 residues. CDR3 DNA: TGTGCCAGCAGTTCTTGGACTGCTGAGCAGTTCTTC. Translated, it gives CASSSWTAEQFF.

The table lists this clonotype with a few counts. This chain uses TRBV20-1 with TRBJ1-2; 7 bases fit TRBD1. CDR3 length equals 13 residues. The junction had 7 bases not matched to a gene; V was cut back by 3 bases and J by 6 bases. Germline values: CDR1 DFQATT, CDR2 SNEGSKA (reference sequence). The CDR3 DNA sequence: TGCAGTGCTAGCGAGGGGGCGGTTGATGGCTACACCTTC. Translation gives CSASEGAVDGYTF.

On this clonotype: With a much larger clone just one base away, this may be a read error. The V call is TRBV10-3, the J call TRBJ2-7; D is tentatively TRBD1 or TRBD2 (7 bases each). This CDR3 comprises 16 residues. CDR1 ENHRY and CDR2 SYGVKD come from the germline V gene. V gave up 0 bases and J gave up 7 bases, with 19 bases separating them. This chain's CDR3 is CAISESARGGRYEQYF. The CDR3 region has the DNA TGTGCCATCAGTGAGTCGGCCAGGGGGGGAAGGTATGAGCAGTACTTC.

The J gene is TRBJ1-1, the V gene TRBV7-9, with D tentatively TRBD1 (6 bases). CDR1 and CDR2 (germline): SEHNR, FQNEAQ (reference sequence). The CDR3 runs 14 residues. V was cut by 1 base and J by 6 bases, with 12 bases left in between. CDR3 nucleotide sequence: TGTGCCAGCAGCTTAGTCCAGGGGATCTCTGAAGCTTTCTTT. It yields the protein CASSLVQGISEAFF.

This clonotype appeared a few times. The chain joins TRBV6-2 or TRBV6-3 to TRBJ2-3, with D possibly being TRBD1 (6 bases). The V gene lost 1 base and the J gene lost 0 bases, with 11 bases spanning the gap. Germline CDR1 reads MNHEY; CDR2 reads SVGEGT. The CDR3 consists of 16 residues. The DNA of the CDR3 is TGTGCCAGCAGTTACTTGGTGGGGGCTAGCACAGATACGCAGTATTTT. Translated: CASSYLVGASTDTQYF.

The chain recombines TRBV20-1 with TRBJ1-1; D gene uncertain. CDR1 and CDR2 (germline): DFQATT, SNEGSKA (reference sequence). The CDR3 contains 15 residues. Trimming pared 0 bases from V and 1 base from J, leaving 12 bases between. CDR3 sequence: CSARDLRAGNTEAFF. The CDR3 nucleotides read TGCAGTGCTAGAGATCTTCGGGCTGGGAACACTGAAGCTTTCTTT.